These 28 T cell receptor beta chains were all obtained from the same sample, sequenced in a study of PD-L1 blockade in urothelial cancer. Method: immunoSEQ multiplex PCR; TCRdb's copy keeps in-frame clones and lacks some. The table shows tens of thousands of clones, with around 83% occurring only once. The time point is: pretreatment peripheral blood. The sequencing used PBMCs, collected around atezolizumab (anti-PD-L1) treatment. The receptors were sampled from a woman in her 70s with urothelial cancer.

This chain links TRBV7-9 with TRBJ2-4; D is perhaps TRBD2 (5 bases). This CDR3 is 11 amino acids long. The ends were cut back, 5 bases at V and 8 bases at J, with 7 bases in the middle. Germline CDR1 SEHNR, CDR2 FQNEAQ (reference sequence). Here the CDR3 DNA reads TGTGCCAGCAGCCCCGGGGACATTCAGTACTTC. Translating it yields CASSPGDIQYF.

The chain recombines TRBV29-1 with TRBJ2-2; TRBD2 might be the D (6 bases). The CDR3 has 13 residues. Germline V lookup: CDR1 SQVTM, CDR2 ANQGSEA. V lost 2 bases, J lost 8 bases, and 12 bases lay in between. The DNA for the CDR3 is TGCAGCGTTGAAACTGGAGGGTCTGGGGAGCTGTTTTTT. It translates to CSVETGGSGELFF.

V usage is TRBV2 and J usage is TRBJ2-3, with D unclear. The CDR3 is 13 amino acids. Trimming left V 2 bases short and J 2 bases short, with 5 bases between. CDR1 SNHLY and CDR2 FYNNEI come from the germline V gene. CDR3: CASSEPFTDTQYF. As DNA, the CDR3 is TGTGCCAGCAGTGAACCTTTCACAGATACGCAGTATTTT.

The chain couples TRBV6-5 to TRBJ1-2; TRBD1 might be the D (6 bases). V dropped 8 bases and J dropped 8 bases, with 12 bases sitting between them. The CDR3 consists of 11 residues. Per germline, CDR1 MNHEY and CDR2 SVGAGI. The CDR3 loop reads CASRQVGGYTF. The CDR3 region has the DNA TGTGCCAGCCGACAGGTGGGCGGCTACACCTTC.

The CDR3 loop reads CASSEALPQYTEAFF. In DNA, the CDR3 is TGTGCCAGCAGTGAAGCGCTTCCCCAGTACACTGAAGCTTTCTTT. This chain connects TRBV6-1 to TRBJ1-1, with D unclear. Trimming removed 0 bases at V and 3 bases at J, with 11 bases between. Germline-derived CDR1 and CDR2 are MNHNS and SASEGT. The CDR3 length is 15 residues.

CDR3 loop: CASSLGPGVYNEQFF. The CDR3, as DNA: TGTGCCAGCAGCTTAGGGCCGGGAGTTTACAATGAGCAGTTCTTC. This sequence joins TRBV7-8 and TRBJ2-1; TRBD2 is a possible D gene (6 bases). Germline V CDR1 and CDR2: SGHVS, FQNEAQ. V was pared by 1 base and J by 4 bases, with 11 bases between. The CDR3 is made up of 15 amino acids. The full variable domain, rest sourced from reference TRBV7-8 and TRBJ2-1, is GAGVSQSPRYKVAKRGQDVALRCDPISGHVSLFWYQQALGQGPEFLTYFQNEAQLDKSGLPSDRFFAERPEGSVSTLKIQRTQQEDSAVYLCASSLGPGVYNEQFFGPGTRLTVL.

The V call is TRBV13, the J call TRBJ2-7; D may be TRBD1 (6 bases). The CDR3 totals 14 residues. Germline V lookup: CDR1 PRHDT, CDR2 FYEKMQ (reference sequence). The V and J ends lost 6 bases and 7 bases respectively, with 19 bases between them. This CDR3 reads CASSIAQGNGEQYF. Written as DNA, the CDR3 is TGTGCCAGCAGTATTGCACAGGGCAACGGGGAGCAGTACTTC.

The V call is TRBV5-1, the J call TRBJ1-1; 9 positions match TRBD1. CDR3 size: 15 residues. The germline V gene has CDR1 SGHRS and CDR2 YFSETQ. After removal of 1 base from V and 2 bases from J, the junction contained 3 bases not matched to a gene. CDR3 in amino acids: CASSLTQGANTEAFF. The DNA for the CDR3 is TGCGCCAGCAGCTTGACACAGGGGGCCAACACTGAAGCTTTCTTT.

V and J are TRBV29-1 and TRBJ1-2; D perhaps matches TRBD1 (6 bases). The CDR3 runs to 12 residues. Germline CDR1 and CDR2: SQVTM and ANQGSEA. V lost 5 bases and J 7 bases, leaving 14 bases between the germline ends. The CDR3 DNA is TGCAGCGTTAAAACAGGGATAGGTGGCTACACCTTC. Translated, it gives CSVKTGIGGYTF. Complete variable domain (other parts from reference TRBV29-1 and TRBJ1-2): SAVISQKPSRDICQRGTSLTIQCQVDSQVTMMFWYRQQPGQSLTLIATANQGSEATYESGFVIDKFPISRPNLTFSTLTVSNMSPEDSSIYLCSVKTGIGGYTFGSGTRLTVV.

The chain uses TRBV4-3 and TRBJ1-1, with D unclear. CDR3 size: 15 residues. Trimming removed 0 bases at V and 2 bases at J, with 10 bases between. The germline gives CDR1 LGHNA, CDR2 YSLEER. The CDR3 region has the DNA TGCGCCAGCAGCCAAGATGTACAGAGAAACACTGAAGCTTTCTTT. It yields the protein CASSQDVQRNTEAFF.

The CDR3 spells CASSPGTGSPGYTF. In nucleotides, the CDR3 is TGTGCCAGCAGCCCCGGGACAGGGTCCCCTGGCTACACCTTC. This chain uses TRBV7-9 with TRBJ1-2, with 9 bases lining up with TRBD1. The CDR3 extends over 14 amino acids. The V and J ends lost 5 bases and 7 bases, in that order; junction bases with no gene match: 8. Germline V gives CDR1 SEHNR, CDR2 FQNEAQ (reference sequence).

The J gene is TRBJ2-5, the V gene TRBV2, with D maybe TRBD1 (6 bases). Trimming shortened V by 4 bases and J by 2 bases, and 11 bases separated the two germline ends. The CDR3 sequence is 14 residues long. The germline V gene encodes CDR1 SNHLY and CDR2 FYNNEI. CDR3 sequence reads: CASSATGLQETQYF. Written as DNA, the CDR3 is TGTGCCAGCAGTGCCACAGGGCTACAAGAGACCCAGTACTTC.

This clone is a singleton in its sample. This chain links TRBV5-4 with TRBJ2-7, with unresolved D. The CDR3 runs 12 residues. The ends were cut back, 0 bases at V and 4 bases at J, with 5 bases in the middle. The germline V gene encodes CDR1 SGHNT and CDR2 YYREEE (reference sequence). CDR3 region: CASSLGRYEQYF. The DNA for the CDR3 is TGTGCCAGCAGCTTGGGGCGGTACGAGCAGTACTTC.

The chain uses TRBV9 and TRBJ1-3; TRBD1 matches 7 bases. The trim removed 6 bases at V and 4 bases at J, leaving 13 bases unmatched. The CDR3 spans 16 residues. Germline V gene data show CDR1 as SGDLS and CDR2 as YYNGEE. CDR3 DNA: TGTGCCAGCACCCGGACAGGTCTAGTTGGAGGAAACACCATATATTTT. Its protein is CASTRTGLVGGNTIYF. Full variable domain (outside the CDR3, taken from reference TRBV9 and TRBJ1-3): DSGVTQTPKHLITATGQRVTLRCSPRSGDLSVYWYQQSLDQGLQFLIQYYNGEERAKGNILERFSAQQFPDLHSELNLSSLELGDSALYFCASTRTGLVGGNTIYFGEGSWLTVV.

This clone was recorded a few times. The CDR3 nucleotides read TGTGCCAGCAGCTTGGGGGGGTACGTCTATGAGCAGTTCTTC. Translating gives CASSLGGYVYEQFF. The gene calls are TRBV7-8 and TRBJ2-1; 7 bases align to TRBD2. Germline CDR1 and CDR2: SGHVS and FQNEAQ. This CDR3 region has 14 residues. J gave up 8 bases and V 3 bases, and 7 bases lay outside the gene matches. The entire variable domain, with the rest obtained from reference TRBV7-8 and TRBJ2-1, is as follows: GAGVSQSPRYKVAKRGQDVALRCDPISGHVSLFWYQQALGQGPEFLTYFQNEAQLDKSGLPSDRFFAERPEGSVSTLKIQRTQQEDSAVYLCASSLGGYVYEQFFGPGTRLTVL.

This clone was seen once. The chain combines TRBV4-1 with TRBJ1-2; unclear D gene. This CDR3 contains 15 residues. The germline CDR1 and CDR2 sequences are MGHRA and YSYEKL. Trimming cost V 3 bases and J 1 base, with 12 bases left between them. CDR3 amino acids: CASSHDLLVNYGYTF. The CDR3 bases are TGCGCCAGCAGCCATGACTTGTTAGTTAACTATGGCTACACCTTC.

This sequence joins TRBV5-1 and TRBJ1-1; no clear D gene. V lost 3 bases and J 5 bases, leaving 17 bases between the germline ends. Germline V gene lookup returns CDR1 SGHRS and CDR2 YFSETQ. The CDR3 runs to 15 residues. The CDR3, as DNA: TGCGCCAGCAGCTCCCTTGGGATCGGGGAAACTGAAGCTTTCTTT. It encodes CASSSLGIGETEAFF. Drawing the rest from reference TRBV5-1 and TRBJ1-1, the complete variable domain is KAGVTQTPRYLIKTRGQQVTLSCSPISGHRSVSWYQQTPGQGLQFLFEYFSETQRNKGNFPGRFSGRQFSNSRSEMNVSTLELGDSALYLCASSSLGIGETEAFFGQGTRLTVV.

The CDR3 nucleotides are TGTGCCTGGAGCACTAGGGGCAATCAGCCCCAGCATTTT. It translates to CAWSTRGNQPQHF. The V and J genes are TRBV30 and TRBJ1-5; D is undetermined. The V end was cut by 3 bases, the J end by 2 bases, with 8 bases between. CDR1 and CDR2 from the germline V gene are GTSNPN and SVGIG (reference sequence). The CDR3 has 13 residues.

CDR3 loop: CASSLGGIQETQYF. CDR3 sequence (DNA): TGCGCCAGCAGCTTGGGAGGGATCCAAGAGACCCAGTACTTC. The chain combines TRBV5-1 with TRBJ2-5; TRBD2 might be the D (5 bases). The V end lost 0 bases, the J end lost 1 base, and 7 bases lay between the germline ends. The CDR3 is 14 amino acids. In germline, CDR1 is SGHRS, CDR2 YFSETQ. The full variable domain, its missing parts supplied by reference TRBV5-1 and TRBJ2-5, is KAGVTQTPRYLIKTRGQQVTLSCSPISGHRSVSWYQQTPGQGLQFLFEYFSETQRNKGNFPGRFSGRQFSNSRSEMNVSTLELGDSALYLCASSLGGIQETQYFGPGTRLLVL.

At least ten counts were recorded for this clone. V usage is TRBV5-1 and J usage is TRBJ2-7, with 16 bases identical to TRBD2. This CDR3 has 16 residues. Germline CDR1 SGHRS, CDR2 YFSETQ. Trimming cost V 2 bases and J 2 bases; bases outside gene matches: 1. This chain's CDR3 is CASSFGTSGGAYEQYF. The CDR3 DNA sequence: TGCGCCAGCAGCTTTGGGACTAGCGGGGGGGCCTACGAGCAGTACTTC.

The chain is built from TRBV30 and TRBJ1-2, with 8 positions matching TRBD1. Trimming took 3 bases from V and 3 from J; bases not matched to a gene: 9. CDR1 is GTSNPN and CDR2 is SVGIG in the germline V gene (reference sequence). The CDR3 spans 15 residues. The CDR3 loop reads CAWSHRIQGDYGYTF. The CDR3 nucleotides read TGTGCCTGGAGCCACCGTATACAGGGGGACTATGGCTACACCTTC.

The gene calls are TRBV11-1 and TRBJ2-3, with D possibly matching TRBD2 (6 bases). V lost 1 base to trimming and J lost 2 bases, with 10 bases between them. The germline gives CDR1 SGHAT, CDR2 FQDESV (reference sequence). CDR3 size: 15 residues. CDR3 region: CASSLVAGPTDTQYF. CDR3 sequence (DNA): TGTGCCAGCAGCTTAGTGGCGGGACCCACAGATACGCAGTATTTT. The full variable domain, rest sourced from reference TRBV11-1 and TRBJ2-3, is EAEVAQSPRYKITEKSQAVAFWCDPISGHATLYWYRQILGQGPELLVQFQDESVVDDSQLPKDRFSAERLKGVDSTLKIQPAELGDSAMYLCASSLVAGPTDTQYFGPGTRLTVL.

The rearrangement uses TRBV2 and TRBJ1-2; 9 bases align to TRBD1. This CDR3 spans 14 amino acids. The ends lost 3 bases at V and 2 bases at J; junction bases unmatched: 1. The germline V gene has CDR1 SNHLY and CDR2 FYNNEI. In DNA form, the CDR3 reads TGTGCCAGCAGTGACGGACAGGGGAACTATGGCTACACCTTC. It specifies CASSDGQGNYGYTF.

This clone came up a few times. In DNA, the CDR3 is TGTGCCAGCAGCGACGGAACAGGGGCAGATACGCAGTATTTT. This sequence encodes CASSDGTGADTQYF. V gene TRBV21-1 combines with J gene TRBJ2-3; TRBD1, the D gene given by the table, was not confirmed from the DNA. TRBV21-1 is a known pseudogene. The CDR3 runs 14 residues.

This chain uses TRBV27 with TRBJ2-5; 9 bases line up with TRBD1. V gave up 6 bases and J gave up 5 bases; unmatched junction bases: 4. The germline CDR1 and CDR2 sequences are MNHEY and SMNVEV (reference sequence). This CDR3 region has 13 residues. Here the CDR3 reads CASRRGQGETQYF. In DNA, the CDR3 is TGTGCCAGCAGGCGGGGACAGGGCGAGACCCAGTACTTC.

The DNA for the CDR3 is TGTGCCAGCAGCTTGGACTGGACAGATACGCAGTATTTT. Its protein product is CASSLDWTDTQYF. The V and J genes are TRBV5-5 and TRBJ2-3; D is uncertain. Looked up from germline, CDR1 is SGHKS and CDR2 is YYEKEE (reference sequence). The V end was cut by 0 bases, the J end by 3 bases, with 5 bases between. This CDR3 has 13 amino acids. Full variable domain (remainder filled in from reference TRBV5-5 and TRBJ2-3): DAGVTQSPTHLIKTRGQQVTLRCSPISGHKSVSWYQQVLGQGPQFIFQYYEKEERGRGNFPDRFSARQFPNYSSELNVNALLLGDSALYLCASSLDWTDTQYFGPGTRLTVL.

This chain links TRBV28 with TRBJ1-5, with D hard to call. This CDR3 comprises 14 residues. Germline V gene lookup returns CDR1 MDHEN and CDR2 SYDVKM. The V end was cut by 3 bases, the J end by 6 bases, with 12 bases between. CDR3 sequence reads: CASSLEELGQPQHF. DNA of the CDR3: TGTGCCAGCAGTTTGGAGGAGCTAGGTCAGCCCCAGCATTTT.

The J gene is TRBJ2-2, the V gene TRBV5-6, with D perhaps TRBD2 (6 bases). V dropped 4 bases and J dropped 6 bases, with 10 bases sitting between them. Per germline, CDR1 SGHDT and CDR2 YYEEEE. The CDR3 is made up of 13 amino acids. This CDR3 is CASSGDWAGELFF. The CDR3 nucleotides read TGTGCCAGCAGCGGGGACTGGGCCGGGGAGCTGTTTTTT.